The 4 T cell receptor beta chains given below trace back to one sample, sequenced in a study of OX40 agonist ivuxolimab in advanced cancers. Method: immunoSEQ multiplex PCR; TCRdb's copy keeps in-frame clones and lacks some. The sample contains approximately 79,000 clones, about nine tenths of which appear only once. The starting material was CD4+ or CD8+ T cells sorted from blood, obtained in a trial of the OX40 agonist ivuxolimab. The receptors originated from an adult with an advanced solid tumor such as melanoma, head and neck, liver or kidney cancer.

V usage is TRBV19 and J usage is TRBJ1-1; D not resolved. V lost 3 bases and J 0 bases, leaving 5 bases between the germline ends. CDR3 size: 13 residues. Germline-derived CDR1 and CDR2 are LNHDA and SQIVND (reference sequence). This CDR3 reads CASSISLNTEAFF. The CDR3 DNA follows: TGTGCCAGTAGTATTAGCCTGAACACTGAAGCTTTCTTT.

This chain uses TRBV2 with TRBJ2-1; 8 bases are shared with TRBD2. The CDR3 totals 14 residues. Germline V gene lookup returns CDR1 SNHLY and CDR2 FYNNEI. V lost 9 bases and J lost 8; bases outside the gene matches: 12. CDR3 bases: TGTGCCAGAGACCGCGGGACTAGAGGTGATGAGCAGTTCTTC. It specifies CARDRGTRGDEQFF.

The J gene is TRBJ1-2, the V gene TRBV25-1; perhaps TRBD1 as D (6 bases). Germline values: CDR1 MGHDK, CDR2 SYGVNS. V shed 3 bases and J shed 2 bases, with 16 bases lying between them. This CDR3 contains 16 residues. In nucleotides, the CDR3 is TGTGCCAGCAGTGAGCAAGTCCAGGGGATCAACTATGGCTACACCTTC. It translates to CASSEQVQGINYGYTF.

This clone appeared a single time. The rearrangement links TRBV28 to TRBJ1-5; unclear D gene. Trimming stripped 3 bases from V and 2 bases from J, with 11 bases between. CDR3 length: 15 amino acids. Germline CDR1 MDHEN, CDR2 SYDVKM. CDR3 protein: CASSLDRSGNQPQHF. CDR3 coding DNA: TGTGCCAGCAGTTTGGATAGGTCGGGCAATCAGCCCCAGCATTTT.